This T cell receptor beta chain was found in a study of T cell repertoires in cytomegalovirus infection. One entry per CDR3 protein, called by TCRdb with MiXCR from the reads. The sample holds fewer than 400,000 distinct CDR3 sequences, 15% to 20% seen once. This CDR3 region has 12 residues. With 4 bases removed from V and 13 bases from J, the gap between germline ends came to 14 bases. CDR1 and CDR2 from the germline V gene are LGHNT and FRNRAP. V gene TRBV12-5 combines with J gene TRBJ2-1, with TRBD2 as a possible D gene (6 bases). What was sequenced was PBMCs. The receptor comes from a human donor in good health (CMV status not recorded). Some clones in this sample may be carry-over from other donors' samples. CDR3 sequence reads: CASGYEGGSQFF. CDR3 DNA: TGTGCTAGTGGTTACGAGGGAGGAAGCCAGTTCTTC.